Sequencing of this TCR beta chain was carried out in a study of blood T cell repertoires in COVID-19. Study-level background: The United States, Italy and Spain were the sources of the acute and convalescent COVID-19 samples. The cDNA or gDNA used as material had been derived from T cells, B-cell-depleted T cells, or PBMCs.

The CDR3 runs to 14 residues. Looked up from germline, CDR1 is ENHRY and CDR2 is SYGVKD. The V gene lost 4 bases and the J gene lost 7 bases, with 17 bases spanning the gap. Per the authors' pipeline: How many nucleated cells were present was estimated from reference gene primer amplification. Clones were read by immunoSEQ multiplex PCR, and TCRdb kept only the in-frame ones, dropping some. That table supplies the V and J calls and clone size; D and trimming were determined from the DNA. This table holds some 110,000 clones, approximately 87% found once. The TCR comes from a man aged 65 to 79 who had recovered from COVID-19. The chain employs TRBV10-3 and TRBJ2-7; maybe TRBD1 (6 bases). Material: peripheral blood. DNA of the CDR3: TGTGCCATCAGTGGATATACAGGGAAGGAAGAGCAGTACTTC. Protein: CAISGYTGKEEQYF.